This record concerns one TCR beta chain sequence. The data are from a study of PD-1 blockade in mismatch repair-deficient tumors. Study as a whole: Enrolled about 2013-2016, patients had progressing, pretreated mismatch repair-deficient cancers of over nine types.

Profiled with immunoSEQ multiplex PCR; TCRdb holds only in-frame clones, not every one. The profile shows about 49,000 clones, around 77% of them singletons. Germline V gene lookup returns CDR1 SQVTM and CDR2 ANQGSEA. This CDR3 is 17 amino acids long. V dropped 0 bases and J dropped 5; count of bases not matched to a gene: 8. Mismatch repair deficiency was confirmed in all patients, by PCR or immunohistochemistry. The receptor was derived from an adult with mismatch repair-deficient cancer. The chain uses TRBV29-1 and TRBJ2-3; 13 nucleotides agree with TRBD2. The sequencing used PBMCs, collected before pembrolizumab treatment. Here the CDR3 reads CSVEDPGTSGIGDTQYF. CDR3 bases: TGCAGCGTTGAAGATCCCGGGACTAGCGGGATTGGAGATACGCAGTATTTT.